The 10 T cell receptor beta chains presented below share a single source sample, sequenced in a study of human T cells and chemical hapten exposure. As to time point: healthy volunteer bleed at 6 weeks. Total RNA was isolated from unfractionated whole blood. Using its own MiXCR run on the RACE reads, TCRdb lists one record per CDR3 protein. The table has some 81,000 distinct CDR3 sequences, around 9.4% seen once. The sequenced sample consisted of whole blood. These receptor sequences come from a female donor in good health. Some clones in this sample may be carry-over from other donors' samples.

In its sample, this clonotype was seen many times. The DNA of the CDR3 is TGTGCCAGCAGGGAATGGACAGAGTCTAACACTGAAGCTTTCTTT. It is translated as CASREWTESNTEAFF. The chain links TRBV2 to TRBJ1-1, with D possibly being TRBD1 (6 bases). The V and J ends lost 6 bases and 2 bases respectively, with 16 bases between them. The CDR3 is 15 amino acids. Looked up from germline, CDR1 is SNHLY and CDR2 is FYNNEI.

This clonotype was seen only a few times. The V call is TRBV20-1, the J call TRBJ2-7, with 8 nucleotides matching TRBD1. After removal of 6 bases from V and 0 bases from J, the junction contained 10 bases not matched to a gene. Germline assignment: CDR1 DFQATT and CDR2 SNEGSKA (reference sequence). The CDR3 has 15 amino acids. The CDR3 DNA reads as TGCAGTGCCCGTAGGGCGGGACAGGTCTCCTACGAGCAGTACTTC. It specifies CSARRAGQVSYEQYF.

The rearrangement uses TRBV7-2 and TRBJ1-1; 8 positions agree with TRBD1. The CDR3 has 13 amino acids. CDR1 is SGHTA, CDR2 FQGNSA, per germline. V shed 5 bases and J 5 bases; nucleotides not matched to a gene: 4. The DNA for the CDR3 is TGTGCCAGCAGCCAGGGGGCTGGGACTGAAGCTTTCTTT. It encodes CASSQGAGTEAFF. Full variable domain (outside the CDR3, taken from reference TRBV7-2 and TRBJ1-1): GAGVSQSPSNKVTEKGKDVELRCDPISGHTALYWYRQSLGQGLEFLIYFQGNSAPDKSGLPSDRFSAERTGGSVSTLTIQRTQQEDSAVYLCASSQGAGTEAFFGQGTRLTVV.

Many counts were recorded for this clonotype. The V and J genes are TRBV25-1 and TRBJ1-1, with D possibly being TRBD1 (5 bases). Deletions cut 2 bases from V and 1 base from J, with 8 bases between. The CDR3 length is 14 residues. In germline, CDR1 is MGHDK, CDR2 SYGVNS. The CDR3 is CASSETGWNTEAFF. The DNA for the CDR3 is TGTGCCAGCAGTGAAACAGGTTGGAACACTGAAGCTTTCTTT.

To note about this clonotype: This may come from a read error, since a much larger clone is one base off. This chain links TRBV12-3 or TRBV12-4 with TRBJ2-6; 8 bases map to TRBD1. The CDR3 consists of 15 residues. CDR3 nucleotide sequence: TGTGTCAGCAGTTCCCCGTTCAGGGGGCTCGGCGTCCTGACTTTC. This gives the protein CVSSSPFRGLGVLTF.

This clonotype was seen many times. The V gene is TRBV5-5, the J gene TRBJ1-1; 7 nucleotides match TRBD1. The germline gives CDR1 SGHKS, CDR2 YYEKEE (reference sequence). CDR3 length: 13 amino acids. J gave up 4 bases and V 5 bases, and 5 bases lay outside the gene matches. This CDR3 is CASSNRGITEAFF. CDR3 DNA sequence: TGTGCCAGCAGTAACAGGGGAATCACTGAAGCTTTCTTT.

In its sample, this clonotype was seen a few times. The rearrangement links TRBV12-3 or TRBV12-4 to TRBJ1-1; D is unclear. V dropped 7 bases and J dropped 4 bases, with 16 bases sitting between them. This CDR3 is built from 14 residues. Here the CDR3 reads CASTSIPPTTEAFF. The CDR3 bases are TGTGCCAGCACCTCCATACCGCCGACCACTGAAGCTTTCTTT.

This clonotype has a handful of counts. The chain joins TRBV7-8 to TRBJ1-5, with D unclear. The V gene lost 5 bases and the J gene lost 9 bases, with 11 bases spanning the gap. This CDR3 spans 12 amino acids. Germline V gene data show CDR1 as SGHVS and CDR2 as FQNEAQ. This CDR3 is CASSHLEGPQHF. The DNA of the CDR3 is TGTGCCAGCAGCCACTTGGAAGGGCCCCAGCATTTT.

The sample holds many counts of this clonotype. The DNA for the CDR3 is TGCGCCAGCAGCTGGGACAGCTTGTCCTCTGGAAACACCATATATTTT. It specifies CASSWDSLSSGNTIYF. The chain has TRBV5-1 and TRBJ1-3; 7 nucleotides align to TRBD1. This CDR3 contains 16 residues. V was pared by 3 bases and J by 0 bases, with 6 bases of the junction left unmatched. The germline CDR1 and CDR2 sequences are SGHRS and YFSETQ.

This clonotype was seen ten or more times. V gene TRBV5-1 combines with J gene TRBJ1-5; 7 nucleotides match TRBD1. The V and J ends lost 4 bases and 10 bases, in that order; junction bases with no gene match: 11. CDR3 size: 14 residues. CDR1 is SGHRS, CDR2 YFSETQ, per germline. The CDR3 region has the DNA TGCGCCAGCAGCCCTGAGGCAGGGGGGGAACCCCAGCATTTT. As protein: CASSPEAGGEPQHF.